These 30 T cell receptor beta chains came from one sample sequenced in a study of Ad26.COV2.S vaccination and SARS-CoV-2 variants. Treatment meaning: roughly 18 received Ad26.COV2.S at low or high dose, single or two shots; roughly five received placebo; per-sample allocation not given. The study sampled participants on day 63 after the first vaccine or placebo injection. TCRdb keeps only in-frame clones here, not all; method: immunoSEQ multiplex PCR. The sample has roughly 350,000 clones; roughly 91% are singletons. This specimen consisted of peripheral blood, obtained in a trial of Ad26.COV2.S vaccine versus placebo. All receptors come from a person aged 18-65 years who received the Ad26.COV2.S COVID-19 vaccine or a placebo.

The chain joins TRBV28 to TRBJ2-7; D ambiguous. The CDR3 length is 14 residues. V lost 5 bases to trimming and J lost 2 bases, with 13 bases between them. Germline assignment: CDR1 MDHEN and CDR2 SYDVKM. The CDR3 nucleotides are TGTGCCAGCAGTAATCGCCGGCCCCCCTACGAGCAGTACTTC. Protein sequence: CASSNRRPPYEQYF.

This clone was seen a single time. This chain joins TRBV19 and TRBJ1-5, with a possible D match to TRBD1 (5 bases). CDR3 length: 15 residues. Trimming left V 1 base short and J 6 bases short, with 13 bases between. From germline, CDR1 is LNHDA and CDR2 SQIVND (reference sequence). The chain's CDR3 is CASSIVGGGSQPQHF. The CDR3 nucleotides are TGTGCCAGTAGTATAGTGGGTGGGGGGAGTCAGCCCCAGCATTTT.

CDR3 loop: CAISSGQGSEKLFF. CDR3 bases: TGTGCCATCAGTTCGGGACAGGGGAGTGAAAAACTGTTTTTT. This chain links TRBV10-3 with TRBJ1-4, with TRBD1 matching 10 bases. Germline CDR1 ENHRY, CDR2 SYGVKD. The CDR3 length is 14 residues. Germline trimming cut 5 bases from V and 7 bases from J; bases unmatched to any gene: 4.

The CDR3 bases are TGTGCCAGTAGGGACATCAACAAGAACACTGAAGCTTTCTTT. It codes for CASRDINKNTEAFF. The genes are TRBV6-5 and TRBJ1-1; weak D call: TRBD1 (6 bases). The CDR3 loop spans 14 amino acids. CDR1 and CDR2 (germline): MNHEY, SVGAGI. With 9 bases removed from V and 1 base from J, the gap between germline ends came to 15 bases.

This sequence joins TRBV7-3 and TRBJ2-1, with D perhaps matching TRBD1 (6 bases). The ends were cut back, 1 base at V and 9 bases at J, with 13 bases in the middle. Germline V gene sequence: CDR1 SGHTA, CDR2 FQGTGA. The CDR3 covers 14 residues. CDR3 sequence: CASSLKQGRAEQFF. CDR3 bases: TGTGCCAGCAGCTTAAAACAGGGAAGGGCTGAGCAGTTCTTC. The full variable domain, with the rest looked up from reference TRBV7-3 and TRBJ2-1, is GAGVSQTPSNKVTEKGKYVELRCDPISGHTALYWYRQSLGQGPEFLIYFQGTGAADDSGLPNDRFFAVRPEGSVSTLKIQRTERGDSAVYLCASSLKQGRAEQFFGPGTRLTVL.

This rearrangement joins TRBV2 to TRBJ1-2; D might be TRBD1 (5 bases). This CDR3 contains 11 residues. V was trimmed by 8 bases and J by 8 bases, leaving 12 bases between them. CDR1 and CDR2 (germline): SNHLY, FYNNEI. CDR3 DNA: TGTGCCAGCTCCGGGACCCCGGGCTACACCTTC. Encoded protein: CASSGTPGYTF.

This chain uses TRBV27 with TRBJ1-1; 8 bases line up with TRBD1. J gave up 7 bases and V 5 bases, and 9 bases lay outside the gene matches. Per the germline V gene, CDR1 is MNHEY and CDR2 is SMNVEV (reference sequence). The CDR3 has 14 residues. The CDR3, as DNA: TGTGCCAGCAGTCCGCACAGGGGGAGTAGTGAAGCTTTCTTT. It is translated as CASSPHRGSSEAFF.

The J gene is TRBJ2-7, the V gene TRBV5-1; D gene ambiguous. V lost 4 bases to trimming and J lost 4 bases, with 18 bases between them. The CDR3 covers 15 residues. Per the germline V gene, CDR1 is SGHRS and CDR2 is YFSETQ. CDR3 DNA: TGCGCCAGCAGCAAAGAGAAGGAAGGGTCGTACGAGCAGTACTTC. Protein: CASSKEKEGSYEQYF.

This chain connects TRBV10-3 to TRBJ1-3; TRBD1 matches 7 bases. CDR1 is ENHRY, CDR2 SYGVKD, per germline. J was trimmed by 0 bases and V by 10 bases; bases with no gene match: 6. This CDR3 has 14 residues. CDR3 sequence: CATTGTHSGNTIYF. CDR3 nucleotide sequence: TGTGCCACGACAGGGACCCACTCTGGAAACACCATATATTTT.

This chain links TRBV4-3 with TRBJ1-2; D gene ambiguous. Trimming took off 0 bases at V and 8 bases at J, with 16 bases between the two ends. The CDR3 consists of 15 residues. The germline gives CDR1 LGHNA, CDR2 YSLEER. The CDR3 DNA reads TGCGCCAGCAGCCAAGACGGAGCGGGGTCGCGCGGCTACACCTTC. Protein: CASSQDGAGSRGYTF.

The chain joins TRBV5-6 to TRBJ1-2, with D hard to call. The V end lost 0 bases, the J end lost 4 bases, and 16 bases lay between the germline ends. Germline loops: CDR1 SGHDT, CDR2 YYEEEE. The CDR3 runs 16 residues. The CDR3 sequence: CASSLDWYETTYGYTF. The CDR3 bases are TGTGCCAGCAGCTTGGATTGGTATGAGACAACCTATGGCTACACCTTC.

This chain uses TRBV6-5 with TRBJ2-2, with TRBD1 matching 10 bases. CDR1 and CDR2 (germline): MNHEY, SVGAGI. The CDR3 sequence is 15 residues long. V dropped 4 bases and J dropped 3; count of bases not matched to a gene: 2. Here the CDR3 reads CASSWTGGDTGELFF. As DNA, the CDR3 is TGTGCCAGCAGTTGGACAGGGGGTGACACCGGGGAGCTGTTTTTT.

The V and J genes are TRBV5-1 and TRBJ2-2; perhaps TRBD1 as D (6 bases). This CDR3 contains 16 residues. Trimming removed 4 bases from V and 1 base from J, with 14 bases in between. Germline V gene sequence: CDR1 SGHRS, CDR2 YFSETQ. The CDR3 bases are TGCGCCAGCAGCCAACAGGGAGCCTTGAACACCGGGGAGCTGTTTTTT. It specifies CASSQQGALNTGELFF.

The chain employs TRBV5-6 and TRBJ2-3, with TRBD1 matching 8 bases. Germline V gene sequence: CDR1 SGHDT, CDR2 YYEEEE. The CDR3 runs 14 residues. J gave up 2 bases and V 3 bases, and 2 bases lay outside the gene matches. This CDR3 reads CASSSGQDTDTQYF. The CDR3 coding sequence is TGTGCCAGCAGCTCGGGACAGGACACAGATACGCAGTATTTT.

The V call is TRBV27, the J call TRBJ2-3; 12 bases line up with TRBD1. Per the germline V gene, CDR1 is MNHEY and CDR2 is SMNVEV (reference sequence). V lost 5 bases and J lost 2; bases outside the gene matches: 8. The CDR3 contains 17 residues. This chain's CDR3 is CASSRGQGARFTDTQYF. DNA of the CDR3: TGTGCCAGCAGTCGGGGACAGGGGGCGCGTTTCACAGATACGCAGTATTTT.

CDR3 bases: TGTGCCTGGAGAATGATAAGGACTAGCGGGAGGTCCTACAATGAGCAGTTCTTC. This encodes CAWRMIRTSGRSYNEQFF. The chain has TRBV30 and TRBJ2-1, with 14 bases that match TRBD2. V was clipped by 3 bases and J by 1 base; unmatched bases: 8. The CDR3 contains 18 residues. Germline-derived CDR1 and CDR2 are GTSNPN and SVGIG (reference sequence). Variable domain in full (rest from reference TRBV30 and TRBJ2-1): SQTIHQWPATLVQPVGSPLSLECTVEGTSNPNLYWYRQAAGRGLQLLFYSVGIGQISSEVPQNLSASRPQDRQFILSSKKLLLSDSGFYLCAWRMIRTSGRSYNEQFFGPGTRLTVL.

This chain connects TRBV28 to TRBJ1-1; D is perhaps TRBD1 (6 bases). The CDR3 runs to 16 residues. V was cut by 3 bases and J by 7 bases, with 21 bases left in between. Germline values: CDR1 MDHEN, CDR2 SYDVKM. Here the CDR3 reads CASSLGTGQFKGEAFF. Here the CDR3 DNA reads TGTGCCAGCAGTTTGGGAACCGGACAGTTTAAGGGTGAAGCTTTCTTT.

V gene TRBV13 combines with J gene TRBJ2-1; 13 nucleotides match TRBD2. The V and J ends lost 5 bases and 4 bases, in that order; junction bases with no gene match: 5. This CDR3 is 16 amino acids long. The germline CDR1 and CDR2 sequences are PRHDT and FYEKMQ (reference sequence). CDR3 in amino acids: CASSPTTSGGYNEQFF. CDR3 in DNA: TGTGCCAGCAGCCCCACGACTAGCGGGGGGTACAATGAGCAGTTCTTC.

V is TRBV6-2 or TRBV6-3 and J is TRBJ1-5; D uncertain. Germline V lookup: CDR1 MNHEY, CDR2 SVGEGT. V shed 5 bases and J shed 2 bases, with 19 bases lying between them. The CDR3 extends over 17 amino acids. CDR3 sequence reads: CASSRPRRVAGNQPQHF. The DNA for the CDR3 is TGTGCCAGCAGTAGACCACGAAGGGTGGCCGGCAATCAGCCCCAGCATTTT.

CDR3 amino acids: CASSSLGTSVGETQYF. The CDR3 DNA reads TGTGCCAGCAGTTCCCTCGGGACTAGCGTTGGTGAGACCCAGTACTTC. The rearrangement links TRBV6-5 to TRBJ2-5, with TRBD2 identical over 10 bases. J lost 5 bases, V lost 4 bases, and 10 bases had no gene match. There are 16 residues in the CDR3. The V gene's germline CDR1 is MNHEY and CDR2 SVGAGI.

The gene calls are TRBV28 and TRBJ2-7, with D perhaps matching TRBD1 (7 bases). The germline V gene encodes CDR1 MDHEN and CDR2 SYDVKM. This CDR3 comprises 17 residues. Trimming stripped 7 bases from V and 3 bases from J, with 25 bases between. In DNA form, the CDR3 reads TGTGCCAGCAACCCAGGGCCTTTCGGGGGACAGTACTACGAGCAGTACTTC. This sequence encodes CASNPGPFGGQYYEQYF.

This chain uses TRBV6-6 with TRBJ1-3; 7 bases agree with TRBD1. This CDR3 spans 16 amino acids. V lost 2 bases and J lost 3; bases outside the gene matches: 7. CDR1 is MNHNY and CDR2 is SVGAGI in the germline V gene (reference sequence). The CDR3: CASSYLQGGSGNTIYF. As DNA, the CDR3 is TGTGCCAGCAGTTACCTTCAGGGGGGGAGTGGAAACACCATATATTTT.

V usage is TRBV28 and J usage is TRBJ2-3, with TRBD2 matching 7 bases. The CDR3 has 14 residues. Germline V gene data show CDR1 as MDHEN and CDR2 as SYDVKM. V shed 6 bases and J 1 base; nucleotides not matched to a gene: 4. The CDR3 region has the DNA TGTGCCAGCAGCGCGGGAGTGGGCACAGATACGCAGTATTTT. Its protein is CASSAGVGTDTQYF. Full variable domain (missing parts from reference TRBV28 and TRBJ2-3): DVKVTQSSRYLVKRTGEKVFLECVQDMDHENMFWYRQDPGLGLRLIYFSYDVKMKEKGDIPEGYSVSREKKERFSLILESASTNQTSMYLCASSAGVGTDTQYFGPGTRLTVL.

The V gene is TRBV9, the J gene TRBJ2-7; TRBD2 matches 10 bases. The CDR3 has 15 residues. The germline CDR1 and CDR2 sequences are SGDLS and YYNGEE. V shed 4 bases, J shed 1 base, and the junction held 5 bases outside the gene matches. The CDR3 DNA reads as TGTGCCAGCAGCTCTAGCGGGAGTACATCCTACGAGCAGTACTTC. It specifies CASSSSGSTSYEQYF. Drawing the rest from reference TRBV9 and TRBJ2-7, the complete variable domain is DSGVTQTPKHLITATGQRVTLRCSPRSGDLSVYWYQQSLDQGLQFLIQYYNGEERAKGNILERFSAQQFPDLHSELNLSSLELGDSALYFCASSSSGSTSYEQYFGPGTRLTVT.

The genes are TRBV19 and TRBJ2-5; D gene uncertain. V dropped 4 bases and J dropped 4 bases, with 19 bases sitting between them. CDR1 and CDR2 (germline): LNHDA, SQIVND (reference sequence). The CDR3 runs to 16 residues. The CDR3 here is CASSNRAATPRETQYF. The CDR3 region has the DNA TGTGCCAGTAGTAACCGCGCAGCAACTCCTAGAGAGACCCAGTACTTC.

The J gene is TRBJ2-5, the V gene TRBV15; D is ambiguous. The V end was cut by 5 bases, the J end by 0 bases, with 13 bases between. The germline V gene encodes CDR1 LNHNV and CDR2 YYDKDF (reference sequence). The CDR3 extends over 15 amino acids. DNA for the CDR3: TGTGCCACCAGCCAGGCCCTCGCCCACCAAGAGACCCAGTACTTC. It is translated as CATSQALAHQETQYF.

The chain has TRBV6-5 and TRBJ2-7, with D perhaps matching TRBD2 (6 bases). V lost 5 bases and J 0 bases, leaving 11 bases between the germline ends. This CDR3 contains 14 residues. Germline CDR1 is MNHEY and CDR2 is SVGAGI. The CDR3 here is CASSPTRSSYEQYF. DNA of the CDR3: TGTGCCAGCAGTCCGACTAGGAGCTCCTACGAGCAGTACTTC.

The V call is TRBV18, the J call TRBJ2-7; D ambiguous. Per the germline V gene, CDR1 is KGHSH and CDR2 is LQKENI. Trimming cost V 6 bases and J 2 bases, with 11 bases left between them. The CDR3 spans 13 residues. The CDR3 nucleotides read TGTGCCAGCTCTCTAACCCCTACCTACGAGCAGTACTTC. It codes for CASSLTPTYEQYF.

The CDR3 loop is CASSHDARIYTEAFF. The CDR3 DNA reads as TGTGCCAGCAGCCACGATGCCCGAATCTACACTGAAGCTTTCTTT. The V gene is TRBV7-9, the J gene TRBJ1-1; no clear D gene. Germline V gene data show CDR1 as SEHNR and CDR2 as FQNEAQ (reference sequence). CDR3 length: 15 residues. Trimming removed 5 bases from V and 3 bases from J, with 16 bases in between.

DNA of the CDR3: TGTGCCAGCAGCTGGGGACCGGGACAAACCACCGGGGAGCTGTTTTTT. It encodes CASSWGPGQTTGELFF. The chain carries TRBV7-9 and TRBJ2-2, with D maybe TRBD1 (6 bases). The V gene's germline CDR1 is SEHNR and CDR2 FQNEAQ (reference sequence). V lost 4 bases to trimming and J lost 4 bases, with 16 bases between them. The CDR3 loop spans 16 amino acids.